The T cell receptor beta chain under discussion was sequenced for a study of OX40 agonist ivuxolimab in advanced cancers. Study overall: Patients were under 90% male with ages roughly 20 to 90, mean around 58. Study-wide points: Some nonresponders additionally presented with little normalized T-cell clonal expansion. At doses 0.1 to 3.0 mg/kg, CD4+ and CD8+ clones expanded. People who partly responded at 0.1-3.0 mg/kg had some of the least clonal expansion seen.

This clone turned up a few times. The antigen remains unidentified. Clones were sequenced by immunoSEQ multiplex PCR, and TCRdb holds only the in-frame ones, with some missing. The sample consists of some 66,000 clones, about 85% of them appearing once. The germline V gene encodes CDR1 MDHEN and CDR2 SYDVKM. CDR3 size: 11 residues. V lost 6 bases and J 3 bases, leaving 4 bases between the germline ends. The source of this sequence is an adult with an advanced solid tumor such as melanoma, head and neck, liver or kidney cancer. Sequences were derived from CD4+ or CD8+ T cells sorted from blood, sampled in a trial of the OX40 agonist ivuxolimab. This chain links TRBV28 with TRBJ2-3, with no clear D. The CDR3 bases are TGTGCCAGCAGGGGGACAGATACGCAGTATTTT. Translation gives CASRGTDTQYF.